The rows below give T cell receptor beta chains drawn from one sample of a study of glioma-infiltrating T cells. TCRdb analysed the multiplex PCR reads with MiXCR anew, one entry per CDR3 protein. The sample has around 350,000 distinct CDR3 sequences, roughly two fifths seen once; the top ten hold around 13%. Sequencing was performed on glioma tissue, nonneoplastic brain tissue, or PBMCs (not recorded which). The origin of the receptors is a human donor with low-grade glioma or glioblastoma, undergoing nonglioma brain surgery, or in good health (not recorded which). Each CDR3 is given with its conserved first and last residue. Each record gives: J gene, D gene, V gene, clone size, CDR3 protein, CDR3 DNA. The D gene is left open where the match is weak. Clone size appears in some rows only: once, few, many, or a class for an expanded clone.

>TRBJ2-7|-|TRBV18|few
CASSTDTSYEQYF
TGTGCCAGCTCAACGGACACCTCCTACGAGCAGTACTTC
>TRBJ2-7|-|TRBV2|once
CASSTSAGSEQYF
TGTGCCAGCAGTACGTCTGCGGGGAGCGAGCAGTACTTC
>TRBJ2-1|TRBD1|TRBV7-9|few
CASSQPGQGNNEQFF
TGTGCCAGCAGCCAACCGGGACAGGGTAACAATGAGCAGTTCTTC
>TRBJ2-7|TRBD2|TRBV20-1|-
CSARRTSGMGEQYF
TGCAGTGCTAGAAGGACTAGCGGGATGGGTGAGCAGTACTTC
>TRBJ2-7|TRBD2|TRBV6-1|few
CASRPGWLAGFYEQYF
TGTGCCAGCAGGCCCGGATGGCTAGCGGGTTTCTACGAGCAGTACTTC
>TRBJ2-1|-|TRBV20-1|-
CSAYRGISYNEQFF
TGCAGTGCTTACCGGGGGATCTCCTACAATGAGCAGTTCTTC
>TRBJ2-1|TRBD2|TRBV11-2|-
CASSWGSGSLYNEQFF
TGTGCCAGCAGCTGGGGTAGCGGGAGTCTCTACAATGAGCAGTTCTTC
>TRBJ2-7|TRBD2|TRBV28|-
CASSLLLGLGEQYF
TGTGCCAGCAGTTTATTGCTAGGACTAGGGGAGCAGTACTTC
>TRBJ1-2|-|TRBV4-2|-
CASSQEGESYGYTF
TGTGCCAGCAGCCAAGAGGGGGAGAGCTATGGCTACACCTTC
>TRBJ2-6|TRBD1|TRBV3-1|-
CASSPWTGPRSGANVLTF
TGTGCCAGCAGCCCCTGGACAGGTCCTCGCTCTGGGGCCAACGTCCTAACTTTC
>TRBJ2-1|TRBD2|TRBV6-8|-
CVSSYSWEGSDNEQFF
TGTGTTAGCAGTTACTCGTGGGAGGGAAGCGACAATGAGCAGTTCTTC
>TRBJ2-3|-|TRBV10-3|few
CAISDLGRLGTDTQYF
TGTGCCATCAGTGATCTGGGTCGATTGGGCACAGATACGCAGTATTTT
>TRBJ1-6|-|TRBV28|many
CASSLGGEGYNSPLHF
TGTGCCAGCAGTCTCGGAGGGGAGGGTTATAATTCACCCCTCCACTTT
>TRBJ2-7|-|TRBV6-2/TRBV6-3|few
CASSTPSRGLYEQYF
TGTGCCAGCAGTACCCCCTCGCGCGGGCTCTACGAGCAGTACTTC
>TRBJ2-3|TRBD1|TRBV7-3|-
CASSQPQGADTQYF
TGTGCCAGCAGCCAACCACAGGGGGCAGATACGCAGTATTTT
>TRBJ2-1|-|TRBV20-1|-
CSALSTERRTYNEQFF
TGCAGTGCTCTTTCTACGGAAAGGAGGACCTACAATGAGCAGTTCTTC
>TRBJ2-3|TRBD2|TRBV20-1|-
CSAWGLAEYTDTQYF
TGCAGTGCTTGGGGACTAGCGGAATACACAGATACGCAGTATTTT
>TRBJ2-7|-|TRBV28|many
CASTPRGGTTYEQYF
TGTGCCAGCACCCCCCGAGGCGGAACAACCTACGAGCAGTACTTC
>TRBJ1-5|-|TRBV4-1|-
CASSPISLQDSNQPQHF
TGCGCCAGCAGCCCTATATCCTTGCAGGATAGCAATCAGCCCCAGCATTTT
>TRBJ2-5|-|TRBV28|many
CASTLWGAQETQYF
TGTGCCAGCACTCTGTGGGGGGCCCAAGAGACCCAGTACTTC
>TRBJ2-6|-|TRBV6-2/TRBV6-3|-
CASSTYDSHNSGANVLTF
TGTGCCAGCAGTACCTACGACAGCCATAACTCTGGGGCCAACGTCCTGACTTTC
>TRBJ2-5|TRBD1|TRBV6-6|-
CASSPPTGAQETQYF
TGTGCCAGCAGTCCACCGACAGGGGCTCAAGAGACCCAGTACTTC
>TRBJ2-2|TRBD2|TRBV29-1|-
CSVRLAGGENTGELFF
TGCAGCGTTCGTCTAGCGGGAGGGGAAAACACCGGGGAGCTGTTTTTT
>TRBJ2-2|-|TRBV27|many
CASSYLGFSNTGELFF
TGTGCCAGCAGTTATTTGGGTTTTTCGAACACCGGGGAGCTGTTTTTT
>TRBJ2-5|TRBD2|TRBV20-1|few
CSANPPGLGETQYF
TGCAGTGCTAACCCACCGGGACTAGGAGAGACCCAGTACTTC
>TRBJ2-1|TRBD2|TRBV7-2|-
CASSFGLGLAANEQFF
TGTGCCAGCAGTTTCGGGTTAGGACTAGCCGCCAATGAGCAGTTCTTC
>TRBJ2-5|-|TRBV5-4|-
CASSLVVETQYF
TGTGCCAGCAGCTTGGTGGTAGAGACCCAGTACTTC
>TRBJ2-1|TRBD2|TRBV12-3/TRBV12-4|once
CASSLRAGGPGNEQFF
TGTGCCAGCAGCCTACGAGCGGGAGGGCCGGGGAATGAGCAGTTCTTC
>TRBJ2-3|TRBD2|TRBV20-1|-
CSARVLAGAITDTQYF
TGCAGTGCTAGAGTACTAGCGGGAGCTATCACAGATACGCAGTATTTT
>TRBJ2-7|TRBD1|TRBV6-5|-
CASRPGQGGYEQYF
TGTGCCAGCAGGCCGGGACAGGGAGGCTACGAGCAGTACTTC
>TRBJ2-3|-|TRBV11-1|once
CASSLGVKRTDTQYF
TGTGCCAGCAGCTTAGGGGTCAAGAGGACAGATACGCAGTATTTT
>TRBJ2-7|-|TRBV2|few
CAGARLTYEQYF
TGTGCCGGAGCACGACTAACCTACGAGCAGTACTTC
>TRBJ2-1|TRBD2|TRBV27|few
CASSHSVTSGSSDEQFF
TGTGCCAGCAGTCACTCAGTGACTAGCGGGAGTAGTGATGAGCAGTTCTTC
>TRBJ2-7|TRBD1|TRBV7-9|few
CASSRRRTGGRTYEQYF
TGTGCCAGCAGCCGGAGGAGGACAGGGGGCAGGACCTACGAGCAGTACTTC
>TRBJ2-7|TRBD1|TRBV6-1|many
CASSYDRATYEQYF
TGTGCCAGCAGTTACGACAGGGCTACCTACGAGCAGTACTTC
>TRBJ2-1|TRBD1|TRBV29-1|-
CSVVSQGAGNEQFF
TGCAGCGTTGTTTCACAGGGGGCCGGCAATGAGCAGTTCTTC
>TRBJ1-3|-|TRBV7-8|-
CASSLVGATTGNTIYF
TGTGCCAGCAGCTTAGTAGGGGCTACGACTGGAAACACCATATATTTT
>TRBJ2-2|TRBD1|TRBV15|many
CATSREDRDTGELFF
TGTGCCACCAGCAGAGAGGACAGGGACACCGGGGAGCTGTTTTTT
>TRBJ1-6|-|TRBV5-1|-
CASSLINLSPLHF
TGCGCCAGCAGCTTGATAAATCTTTCACCCCTCCACTTT
>TRBJ1-5|-|TRBV20-1|-
CSARDRGQPQRF
TGCAGTGCTAGAGATCGTGGTCAGCCCCAGCGTTTT
>TRBJ2-7|TRBD1|TRBV29-1|-
CSALDRASLEQYF
TGCAGCGCTCTGGACAGGGCTTCCCTCGAGCAGTACTTC
>TRBJ2-3|TRBD2|TRBV4-1|-
CASSHSLLAGARTHTQYF
TGCGCCAGCAGCCACTCTCTTCTAGCGGGAGCGAGGACGCATACGCAGTATTTT
>TRBJ2-3|-|TRBV20-1|few
CSAPTRYTQYF
TGCAGTGCTCCGACTAGGTATACGCAGTATTTT
>TRBJ2-7|-|TRBV2|-
CASRDRSSYEQYF
TGTGCCAGCAGGGACAGAAGCTCCTACGAGCAGTACTTC
>TRBJ2-7|TRBD1|TRBV19|few
CASSTGQGRYEQYF
TGTGCCAGTAGCACGGGACAGGGGCGCTACGAGCAGTACTTC
>TRBJ2-3|-|TRBV5-1|-
CASSMEGADTQYF
TGCGCCAGCAGCATGGAAGGTGCAGATACGCAGTATTTT
>TRBJ2-1|-|TRBV29-1|few
CSVESRKKYNEQFF
TGCAGCGTTGAGAGCCGGAAAAAATACAATGAGCAGTTCTTC
>TRBJ2-7|-|TRBV4-2|-
CASSQVGATYEQYF
TGTGCCAGCAGCCAAGTAGGAGCGACTTACGAGCAGTACTTC
>TRBJ2-5|TRBD1|TRBV28|-
CASSLMGWDRGNGETQYF
TGTGCCAGCAGTTTAATGGGGTGGGACAGGGGGAACGGAGAGACCCAGTACTTC
>TRBJ2-2|-|TRBV24-1|-
CATSAPNTGELFF
TGTGCCACCAGTGCCCCCAACACCGGGGAGCTGTTTTTT
>TRBJ2-3|-|TRBV29-1|-
CSVEDLVRDTQCF
TGCAGCGTTGAAGATCTGGTCAGAGATACGCAGTGTTTT
>TRBJ2-3|TRBD1|TRBV13|-
CASSRQGSADTQYF
TGTGCCAGCAGCCGACAGGGGAGCGCAGATACGCAGTATTTT
>TRBJ2-7|-|TRBV7-2|-
CASSLVGDSIYEQYF
TGTGCCAGCAGCTTAGTAGGGGACTCCATATACGAGCAGTACTTC
>TRBJ1-1|-|TRBV5-1|few
CASSVAVSFEAFF
TGCGCCAGCAGCGTCGCGGTTTCTTTTGAAGCTTTCTTT
>TRBJ1-5|-|TRBV7-9|many
CASNNVNQPQHF
TGTGCCAGCAACAACGTGAATCAGCCCCAGCATTTT